This TCR beta chain was identified during a study of T and B cells in COVID-19 patients. TRB rearrangements were amplified by multiplex PCR with BIOMED2 TRB-A/B primers. From the multiplex PCR reads, TCRdb called clonotypes with MiXCR, one entry per CDR3 protein. The table records some 13,000 distinct CDR3 sequences, around 26% of them present only once. For this clonotype: Its antigen is still unknown.

TRB was amplified from about 250-500 ng of blood genomic DNA. The length of the CDR3 is 15 residues. Germline assignment: CDR1 LNHDA and CDR2 SQIVND (reference sequence). The trim removed 6 bases at V and 3 bases at J, leaving 8 bases unmatched. Overall study findings and caveats: There were 2,000 to 2,500 TCR clusters exclusive to the recovered cohort, some 30 with low generation probability. Early severe-case samples and blood from mildly ill patients during symptoms were in short supply.

What was sequenced was blood. The gene calls are TRBV19 and TRBJ2-4, with 7 nucleotides matching TRBD1. The sequence came from a human donor who had recovered from COVID-19. The CDR3 loop reads CASRVQGVVKNIQYF. In DNA, the CDR3 is TGTGCCAGTAGGGTTCAGGGGGTTGTCAAAAACATTCAGTACTTC.